This paragraph covers one T cell receptor beta chain sequence. This clone appeared once. The antigen it binds to is not known. Nothing much larger sits one base from this clone, and base qualities are not available. The cohort comprised 710 or so healthy bone marrow donors. At the time of sampling, all cohort members were nominally healthy, though unrecorded immune exposures were likely present. The donor tested CMV seropositive, placing the donor among the 250 to 350 seropositive members of the cohort. A peripheral blood sample was collected from each donor, and TCR beta sequencing was performed on peripheral blood mononuclear cells. Genomic DNA was extracted from the blood cell samples with the Qiagen DNeasy Blood Extraction Kit. The sample belongs to a study of cytomegalovirus exposure and HLA in healthy donors (dated by TCRdb to 2015 to 2018). With regard to the full study: According to an earlier analysis of a few hundred of the donors, 150 million to 200 million T cells yielded 90 million to 140 million unique TCR beta sequences and around 300 Gb of sequence data. A handful of DR-DQ haplotypes were handled as single units for association and clustering because linkage in the cohort was strong. Of the approximately 400 genotyped donors, around 81% fell in the genetic ancestry cluster associated with self-reported Caucasian donors. All discovery cohort repertoires had been generated on a single sequencing platform. Rather than drawing on any new phenotypic data, the later analysis identified candidate immune exposures from TCR beta sequences and the way those sequences occurred across donors. Across some 400 genotyped donors of the cohort, an average of approximately 220,000 unique TCR beta nucleotide sequences per donor were sequenced, and 15% to 20% of those sequences were non-productive. Besides the first cohort of 666 subjects, a separate validation cohort made up of over a hundred different subjects was used. An earlier analysis of approximately 640 of the donors applied high-throughput TCR beta sequencing to assess whether each TCR beta V gene segment acted as functional or pseudogenic. The study aimed to test whether cataloging public T cell receptors could reveal signatures of past pathogen exposure. About 280 gigabases of sequencing data and around 85 million unique TCR sequences made up an early release that covered nearly 650 HLA-typed donors. In a later genetic analysis, genome-wide SNP genotypes for about 55% of the 666 donors were used, and that subset was treated as a discovery cohort. Both class I and class II loci were covered by HLA typing, at four-digit resolution. The T cell repertoires of 670 or so subjects were profiled by immunosequencing and related to cytomegalovirus serostatus. A later analysis re-examined previously published TCR beta repertoires from 600 to 700 donors and added high-resolution HLA genotyping to investigate patterns of TCR occurrence. The study combined high-throughput TCR immunosequencing, statistical association of individual TCRs with disease status, and machine learning to predict cytomegalovirus infection status. Donor age, sex, ethnicity and CMV serostatus were compiled together with the repertoire data. Typing coverage differed by locus: A, B, C, DRB1 and DQB1 were typed in about 620-630 donors, DQA1 in approximately 520, DPA1 in approximately 610, and DPB1 in 400 to 490.

The library was obtained by the immunoSEQ multiplex PCR assay. For the multiplex PCR, a mixture combining 60 forward primers for TCR Vbeta segments and 13 reverse primers for TCR Jbeta segments was used. A multiplex PCR assay on genomic DNA amplified the CDR3 region of rearranged TCR beta genes. Amplified TCR beta libraries were sequenced as 87-base-pair reads on the Illumina HiSeq System. The source study handled its data this way. Across the 666 repertoires, a later analysis counted 60 million to 90 million unique TCR beta chains, around 10 million of which were shared by at least two donors. A nearest-neighbor algorithm error-corrected the raw reads and collapsed the reads into unique sequences, merging closely related sequences to remove PCR and sequencing errors. V, D and J gene segments were assigned by aligning CDR3 sequences to IMGT reference sequences. For a sequence to be retained, a match of at least six nucleotides to both a V gene segment and a J gene segment was required. Rearrangements were called productive when the CDR3 lacked stop codons and stayed in frame with V and J; all others were non-productive. CDR3 was defined by IMGT convention, running from the second conserved V-encoded cysteine to the conserved J-encoded phenylalanine. Sequences without an unambiguous match to a single V gene segment were excluded from the earlier analysis of 587 of the donors. An earlier analysis of 587 of the donors called V segments functional above 56.7% productive rearrangements and segregating when the between-donor standard deviation exceeded 5%. A statistical classification framework was built for diagnosing cytomegalovirus status from the catalog of TCR beta chain sequences. In a later analysis, TCR nucleotide sequences were compared against IMGT/GENE-DB human TR gene sequences so that V and J genes could be assigned. In a later analysis, CDR3 sequences and most-parsimonious VDJ recombination scenarios were assigned using the TCRdist pipeline. In a later analysis, each TCR beta chain was defined by its CDR3 amino acid sequence together with its V-gene family, and reads lacking a unique V-gene family were excluded. To address suspected cross-contamination and a sequencing artifact, a later analysis removed a few hundred highly shared, low-generation-probability nucleotide sequences. In a later analysis, a clonal expansion index was calculated for each public chain from normalized within-repertoire ranks of inferred template counts. Generation probabilities in a later analysis came from a VDJ recombination model fitted to out-of-frame rearrangements, and those results were checked against IGoR. In a later analysis, hypergeometric tests were used to score TCR-TCR, TCR-HLA and TCR-CMV co-occurrence, with a repertoire-size bias correction applied to TCR pairs. A later analysis estimated false discovery rates by permuting HLA or CMV assignments 20 times. In a later analysis, co-occurring TCRs were grouped using DBSCAN, and TCRdist sequence similarity was added for clustering within HLA-allele-positive subsets. For co-occurrence clustering, repertoires with fewer than 30,000 or more than 120,000 public chains were excluded, along with five repertoires with anomalous nucleotide sharing. The immuneACCESS repertoire file appears here via TCRdb, limited to in-frame rearrangements. These files lack a portion of the clones; in checked studies, under half of the deficit traces to unresolved V genes, and the cause of the others is not known. That table furnishes V, J and clone size, whereas the DNA furnished D and trimming. For this sample there are under 200,000 clones; more than 65% appear just once. Under 1.5% of the sample comes from the top ten.

Results the study describes overall, beyond this receptor: Several of the top co-occurrence clusters appeared to be linked to parvovirus B19, influenza, CMV and Epstein-Barr virus, according to a later analysis. A later genetic analysis reported fewer N-insertions in productive TCRs among donors in an Asian-associated ancestry cluster than the approximately 670-donor mean. A further reported finding was that TCR beta sequences accurately predicted the HLA-A and HLA-B alleles for most subjects in the first cohort. Most TCR sequences were seen in very few donors, while some public TCRs were found in many individuals. Some IMGT-functional V segments, including TRBV6-2 and TRBV6-3, could not be told apart with the 87-base-pair reads, so those segments were excluded. Correlated functional status among segregating V segments might reflect linkage disequilibrium, but an unknown experimental factor could not be ruled out. An association between a missense DCLRE1C variant and V-gene and J-gene trimming of TCR beta chains was found in a later genetic analysis and replicated in an independent cohort. Specific HLA alleles were associated with some 15,000 TCR beta sequences at a false discovery rate of 0.05 in a later analysis. A later analysis found that TCR association rates varied across HLA loci, with DRB1 alleles showing the most associated TCRs and HLA-C alleles the fewest. The study listed 170 or so TCR beta chains as associated with cytomegalovirus. The classifier was reported to diagnose cytomegalovirus status with high specificity and sensitivity in both the original cohort and the validation cohort. In this cohort, only TCR beta chains were sequenced, and detectable features were limited by the absence of alpha or paired-chain data. Because some donors lacked HLA typing at each locus, the association tests relied only on the typed subset. Most CMV-associated TCR beta chains appeared to be HLA-restricted in a later analysis, and the HLA associations seemed to be driven largely by CMV exposure. A few of the identified cytomegalovirus-associated TCR beta chains were confirmed in vitro to be specific for cytomegalovirus antigens. The authors suggested that the approach could potentially be extended to other disease states and immunological phenotypes. Presence/absence analyses assumed roughly uniform sequencing depth across donors, an assumption that may not hold. The sequencing pipeline was judged likely to have produced a cluster of highly shared sequence variants as a technical artifact. The earlier analysis of some 540 of the donors excluded fewer than 20 rarely observed V segments, including chromosome 9 orphons, because counts were too low. Assigning TCR associations to individual alleles was difficult when HLA alleles, especially DR and DQ, strongly co-occurred. Broadly in line with IMGT annotations, most TCR beta V segments showed up in productive rearrangements about 90% or about 30% of the time in an earlier analysis of some 590 of the donors. A later analysis found that HLA-associated TCR beta chains were more clonally expanded and had lower generation probabilities than equally common non-associated chains. For the cohort, immune exposure information was limited to CMV serostatus.

V loses 2 bases of germline sequence and J loses 0 bases, and the interval between the two ends is 16 bases. The CDR3, cysteine through phenylalanine, is 17 amino acids long. Solely the CDR3 DNA is kept, with 51 bases framed from the first base. Reading the germline V gene gives CDR1 MGHDK and CDR2 SYGVNS. This receptor chain uses TRBV25-1 and TRBJ1-1; a weak D assignment points to TRBD1 (6 bases agree). The TCR was taken from a man in his forties or fifties in good health and CMV-seropositive. The material sequenced was PBMCs. CDR3 region: CASSEPTGLEVNTEAFF. Here is the DNA: TGTGCCAGCAGTGAACCTACAGGGTTGGAAGTGAACACTGAAGCTTTCTTT.